Below are 26 T cell receptor beta chains sequenced from a single sample in a study of PD-L1 blockade in urothelial cancer. Libraries were prepared by immunoSEQ multiplex PCR; TCRdb keeps only in-frame clonotypes and omits some of them. The sample holds about 63,000 clones, 80% to 90% seen once. The sample's time point: pretreatment peripheral blood. Material: PBMCs, obtained around atezolizumab (anti-PD-L1) treatment. The receptors shown here come from a man between 65 and 80 years old with urothelial cancer.

The V gene is TRBV27, the J gene TRBJ1-5; the D is unclear. CDR1 and CDR2 from the germline V gene are MNHEY and SMNVEV (reference sequence). Trimming stripped 4 bases from V and 2 bases from J, with 6 bases between. The CDR3 runs 13 residues. Here the CDR3 reads CASSYGGNQPQHF. The CDR3 DNA sequence: TGTGCCAGCAGTTACGGGGGCAATCAGCCCCAGCATTTT.

The chain employs TRBV6-5 and TRBJ1-4; D ambiguous. With 11 bases removed from V and 2 bases from J, the gap between germline ends came to 18 bases. The CDR3 consists of 15 residues. Germline V gene data show CDR1 as MNHEY and CDR2 as SVGAGI. CDR3 bases: TGTGCCTCCCGGGCCTCTGGAGGGACTAATGAAAAACTGTTTTTT. As protein: CASRASGGTNEKLFF.

The gene calls are TRBV6-1 and TRBJ2-3; 7 bases map to TRBD2. CDR3 length: 15 amino acids. V was clipped by 2 bases and J by 1 base; unmatched bases: 3. The germline V gene has CDR1 MNHNS and CDR2 SASEGT. The CDR3 sequence: CASSEQRGGTDTQYF. The CDR3 DNA reads as TGTGCCAGCAGTGAACAACGGGGGGGCACAGATACGCAGTATTTT.

This clone was picked up one time. The gene calls are TRBV7-9 and TRBJ2-3; the D is unclear. From germline, CDR1 is SEHNR and CDR2 FQNEAQ (reference sequence). V gave up 2 bases and J gave up 1 base, with 7 bases separating them. The CDR3 is made up of 14 amino acids. In DNA form, the CDR3 reads TGTGCCAGCAGCTTAACAGTCCGCACAGATACGCAGTATTTT. Protein product: CASSLTVRTDTQYF.

The chain couples TRBV5-1 to TRBJ2-2, with TRBD1 matching over 9 bases. This CDR3 is built from 13 residues. Germline CDR1 and CDR2: SGHRS and YFSETQ. The J segment lost 3 bases and the V segment lost 7 bases, leaving 1 base of the junction unmatched. CDR3 in DNA: TGCGCCAGCCGGGACAGGGACACCGGGGAGCTGTTTTTT. Translating it yields CASRDRDTGELFF.

The chain recombines TRBV15 with TRBJ1-1; perhaps TRBD1 as D (6 bases). CDR3 length equals 16 residues. The V end was cut by 6 bases, the J end by 0 bases, with 17 bases between. Germline-derived CDR1 and CDR2 are LNHNV and YYDKDF (reference sequence). The CDR3 sequence: CATRKTAGTLNTEAFF. The CDR3 coding sequence is TGTGCCACCAGGAAGACTGCCGGGACACTGAACACTGAAGCTTTCTTT.

This clone was seen a few times. The chain recombines TRBV5-8 with TRBJ1-1; D is unclear. The CDR3 is 11 residues long. V lost 5 bases and J 8 bases, leaving 10 bases between the germline ends. Per the germline V gene, CDR1 is SGHTS and CDR2 is YDEGEE. The DNA for the CDR3 is TGTGCCAGCAGACCGGGTAGGGAAGCTTTCTTT. Its protein product is CASRPGREAFF.

The chain recombines TRBV18 with TRBJ2-5; 7 bases fit TRBD1. The trim removed 2 bases at V and 5 bases at J, leaving 8 bases unmatched. The germline CDR1 and CDR2 sequences are KGHSH and LQKENI. The CDR3 consists of 15 residues. DNA of the CDR3: TGTGCCAGCTCACCAAACAGGGGTCAGGGGGAGACCCAGTACTTC. Its protein is CASSPNRGQGETQYF.

The chain joins TRBV9 to TRBJ2-1, with 12 bases that match TRBD1. Germline CDR1 SGDLS, CDR2 YYNGEE. V lost 7 bases and J lost 9; bases outside the gene matches: 11. This CDR3 contains 15 residues. The CDR3 region has the DNA TGTGCCAGCGCCCTGAGGGACAGGGGGCTGGGTGAGCAGTTCTTC. This gives the protein CASALRDRGLGEQFF.

Regarding this clone: Other DNA sequences from this sample encode an identical CDR3 as well. V and J are TRBV2 and TRBJ1-1; D gene unclear. Germline V gives CDR1 SNHLY, CDR2 FYNNEI. With 1 base removed from V and 1 base from J, the gap between germline ends came to 4 bases. The CDR3 totals 13 residues. The CDR3 is CASSEDRNTEAFF. In DNA form, the CDR3 reads TGTGCCAGCAGTGAAGACAGGAACACTGAAGCTTTCTTT.

The chain employs TRBV21-1 and TRBJ2-7; TRBD2 is the table's D call and was not checked against the DNA. TRBV21-1 is classified as a pseudogene. The CDR3 sequence is 16 residues long. CDR3 coding DNA: TGTGCCAGCAGCAAAGGAGGACTAGCGGAGAACTACGAGCAGTACTTC. Amino acids: CASSKGGLAENYEQYF.

The chain couples TRBV9 to TRBJ1-4; D unresolved. The CDR3 loop spans 13 amino acids. Trimming left V 0 bases short and J 7 bases short, with 7 bases between. The germline V gene has CDR1 SGDLS and CDR2 YYNGEE. The DNA for the CDR3 is TGTGCCAGCAGCGTAGGGGAGAGTGAAAAACTGTTTTTT. This encodes CASSVGESEKLFF.

The V and J genes are TRBV7-8 and TRBJ1-5, with a tentative D call TRBD1 (6 bases). Trimming took 2 bases from V and 3 from J, leaving 14 bases between them. CDR3 size: 16 residues. The germline gives CDR1 SGHVS, CDR2 FQNEAQ. CDR3 in DNA: TGTGCCAGCAGCTTAAGGGTGGCAGGGGACAATCAGCCCCAGCATTTT. Translation: CASSLRVAGDNQPQHF.

This clone has just one count. The chain recombines TRBV11-3 with TRBJ2-7; tentative D call: TRBD1 (6 bases). V was clipped by 4 bases and J by 0 bases, with 13 bases between them. The CDR3 extends over 15 amino acids. Germline CDR1 and CDR2: SGHNT and YENEEA. CDR3 amino acids: CASSSDSLSSYEQYF. The CDR3 DNA sequence: TGTGCCAGCAGCTCGGACAGCCTCAGCTCCTACGAGCAGTACTTC.

The chain combines TRBV6-6 with TRBJ1-1; tentative D call: TRBD1 (6 bases). The length of the CDR3 is 16 residues. Trimming pared 5 bases from V and 4 bases from J, leaving 20 bases between. The germline V gene has CDR1 MNHNY and CDR2 SVGAGI (reference sequence). The CDR3 reads CASSHSGTHKATEAFF. The DNA of the CDR3 is TGTGCCAGCAGTCATTCCGGGACACATAAGGCCACTGAAGCTTTCTTT.

The chain is built from TRBV5-1 and TRBJ2-7; 11 positions agree with TRBD1. Unmatched junction bases numbered 10, after V lost 4 bases and J lost 7 bases. Germline V lookup: CDR1 SGHRS, CDR2 YFSETQ. The CDR3 spans 15 residues. The CDR3 coding sequence is TGCGCCAGCAGCCTGTCGAGGACAGGGGGCGGGGAGCAGTACTTC. This gives the protein CASSLSRTGGGEQYF.

V usage is TRBV19 and J usage is TRBJ1-1; D is unclear. The CDR3 is made up of 16 amino acids. CDR1 and CDR2 (germline): LNHDA, SQIVND (reference sequence). With 4 bases removed from V and 1 base from J, the gap between germline ends came to 16 bases. The CDR3 loop reads CASSTSAGVENTEAFF. The CDR3, as DNA: TGTGCCAGTAGTACCTCTGCTGGAGTTGAGAACACTGAAGCTTTCTTT.

This chain links TRBV7-2 with TRBJ1-2; no clear D gene. CDR3 length equals 12 residues. Looked up from germline, CDR1 is SGHTA and CDR2 is FQGNSA. V was clipped by 1 base and J by 5 bases, with 5 bases between them. The CDR3 nucleotides read TGTGCCAGCAGCTTAGAACAGTATGGCTACACCTTC. It is translated as CASSLEQYGYTF.

V usage is TRBV4-1 and J usage is TRBJ1-2, with a tentative D call TRBD1 (5 bases). Germline CDR1 and CDR2: MGHRA and YSYEKL. V was clipped by 0 bases and J by 8 bases, with 13 bases between them. CDR3 length equals 14 residues. The CDR3 nucleotides read TGCGCCAGCAGCCAAGATAGCAGGGTTCACGGCTACACCTTC. This sequence encodes CASSQDSRVHGYTF.

The chain is built from TRBV5-6 and TRBJ2-2; 11 nucleotides align to TRBD2. The CDR3 runs 17 residues. CDR1 SGHDT and CDR2 YYEEEE come from the germline V gene. V lost 0 bases, J lost 4 bases, and 5 bases stayed unmatched. This chain's CDR3 is CASSLDTSGRGTGELFF. The CDR3 DNA sequence: TGTGCCAGCAGCTTGGATACTAGCGGGAGAGGCACCGGGGAGCTGTTTTTT. Filled out from reference TRBV5-6 and TRBJ2-2, the complete variable domain reads DAGVTQSPTHLIKTRGQQVTLRCSPKSGHDTVSWYQQALGQGPQFIFQYYEEEERQRGNFPDRFSGHQFPNYSSELNVNALLLGDSALYLCASSLDTSGRGTGELFFGEGSRLTVL.

The J gene is TRBJ2-1, the V gene TRBV5-4; 12 nucleotides agree with TRBD2. The CDR3 is 17 amino acids. The germline CDR1 and CDR2 sequences are SGHNT and YYREEE (reference sequence). V lost 3 bases, J lost 1 base, and 5 bases stayed unmatched. CDR3 sequence reads: CASSSGGLAGSYNEQFF. The CDR3 DNA is TGTGCCAGCAGCTCTGGTGGACTAGCGGGGTCCTACAATGAGCAGTTCTTC.

The V call is TRBV10-2, the J call TRBJ1-2, with D perhaps matching TRBD1 (5 bases). Between the trimmed V and J ends, which lost 3 bases and 6 bases, there was a span of 14 bases. The CDR3 spans 14 residues. Germline-derived CDR1 and CDR2 are WSHSY and SAAADI. For the CDR3, the DNA is TGCGCCAGCAGTGACCCCGGCGGGGGGGATGGCTACACCTTC. It specifies CASSDPGGGDGYTF.

This chain joins TRBV11-1 and TRBJ2-5; 12 nucleotides line up with TRBD2. J lost 2 bases, V lost 1 base, and 5 bases had no gene match. Germline CDR1 and CDR2: SGHAT and FQDESV (reference sequence). This CDR3 is built from 17 residues. The CDR3 loop reads CASSLGLTSGGQETQYF. The CDR3 DNA sequence: TGTGCCAGCAGCTTAGGGCTGACTAGCGGGGGACAAGAGACCCAGTACTTC.

The chain combines TRBV7-2 with TRBJ2-5; D not certain. V gave up 3 bases and J gave up 4 bases, with 9 bases separating them. This CDR3 has 13 amino acids. Germline V gene lookup returns CDR1 SGHTA and CDR2 FQGNSA. The CDR3 DNA is TGTGCCAGCAGCTTTGATCGAGGAGAGACCCAGTACTTC. This gives the protein CASSFDRGETQYF.

The V and J genes are TRBV19 and TRBJ2-3; tentative D call: TRBD1 (5 bases). V lost 4 bases to trimming and J lost 4 bases, with 9 bases between them. This CDR3 spans 13 amino acids. Per the germline V gene, CDR1 is LNHDA and CDR2 is SQIVND (reference sequence). The CDR3 here is CASSNRGADTQYF. Here the CDR3 DNA reads TGTGCCAGTAGTAATAGGGGTGCAGATACGCAGTATTTT.

The gene calls are TRBV5-1 and TRBJ2-7, with 9 bases fitting TRBD1. J lost 0 bases, V lost 5 bases, and 3 bases had no gene match. Germline CDR1 and CDR2: SGHRS and YFSETQ. The CDR3 sequence is 14 residues long. The DNA for the CDR3 is TGCGCCAGCAGGGTACAGGGGGCCTCCTACGAGCAGTACTTC. This codes for CASRVQGASYEQYF.